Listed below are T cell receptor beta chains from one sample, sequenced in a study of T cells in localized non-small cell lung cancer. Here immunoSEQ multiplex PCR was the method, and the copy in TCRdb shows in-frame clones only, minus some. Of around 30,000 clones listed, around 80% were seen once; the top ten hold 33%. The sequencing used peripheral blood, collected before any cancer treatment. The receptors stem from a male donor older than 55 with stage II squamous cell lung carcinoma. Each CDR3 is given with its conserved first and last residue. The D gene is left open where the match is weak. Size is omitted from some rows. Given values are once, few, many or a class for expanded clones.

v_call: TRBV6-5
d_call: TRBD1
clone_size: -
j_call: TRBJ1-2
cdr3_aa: CASRTGGDYGYTF
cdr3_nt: TGTGCCAGCAGGACAGGGGGGGACTATGGCTACACCTTC

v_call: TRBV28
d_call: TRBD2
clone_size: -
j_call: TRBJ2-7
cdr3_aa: CASGELAGAGYEQYF
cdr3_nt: TGTGCCAGCGGGGAGCTGGCGGGAGCGGGCTACGAGCAGTACTTC

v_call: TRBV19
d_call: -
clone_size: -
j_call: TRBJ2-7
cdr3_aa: CASSSQGTYEQYF
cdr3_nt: TGTGCCAGTTCCTCTCAGGGGACCTACGAGCAGTACTTC

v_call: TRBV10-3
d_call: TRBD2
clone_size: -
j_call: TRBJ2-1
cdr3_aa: CAISEGAGAYYNEQFF
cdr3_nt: TGTGCCATCAGTGAGGGAGCGGGAGCCTACTACAATGAGCAGTTCTTC

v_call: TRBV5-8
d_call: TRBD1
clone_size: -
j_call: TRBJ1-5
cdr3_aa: CASSLHSRGSNQPQHF
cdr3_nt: TGTGCCAGCAGCTTGCATAGCAGGGGGAGCAATCAGCCCCAGCATTTT

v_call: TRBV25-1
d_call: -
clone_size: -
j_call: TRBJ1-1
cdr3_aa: CASSDGGLGKTEAFF
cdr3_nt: TGTGCCAGCAGTGATGGGGGGCTGGGAAAGACTGAAGCTTTCTTT

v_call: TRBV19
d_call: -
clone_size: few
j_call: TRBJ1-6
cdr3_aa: CASSIPGYNSPLHF
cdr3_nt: TGTGCCAGTAGTATCCCGGGATATAATTCACCCCTCCACTTT

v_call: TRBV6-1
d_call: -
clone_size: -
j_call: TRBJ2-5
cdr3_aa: CASSEDTSLGTWETQYF
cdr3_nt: TGTGCCAGCAGTGAAGATACCAGCTTGGGGACATGGGAGACCCAGTACTTC

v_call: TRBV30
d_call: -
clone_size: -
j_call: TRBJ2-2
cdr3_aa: CAWSKGGAHTGELFF
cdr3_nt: TGTGCCTGGAGTAAGGGGGGGGCCCACACCGGGGAGCTGTTTTTT

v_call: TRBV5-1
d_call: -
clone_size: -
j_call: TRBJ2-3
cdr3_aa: CASSLTGSNTDTQYF
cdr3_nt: TGCGCCAGCAGCTTGACGGGGTCTAACACAGATACGCAGTATTTT

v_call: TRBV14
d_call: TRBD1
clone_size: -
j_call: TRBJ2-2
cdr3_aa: CASSHQRQGAVPGELFF
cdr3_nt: TGTGCCAGCAGCCATCAAAGACAGGGGGCTGTTCCCGGGGAGCTGTTTTTT

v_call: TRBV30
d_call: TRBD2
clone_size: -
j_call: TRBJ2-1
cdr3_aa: CAWRLAGPEQFF
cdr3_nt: TGTGCCTGGAGGCTAGCGGGGCCGGAGCAGTTCTTC

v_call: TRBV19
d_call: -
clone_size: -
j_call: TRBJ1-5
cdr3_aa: CASSRGGGQPQHF
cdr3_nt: TGTGCCAGTAGTAGGGGAGGCGGACAGCCCCAGCATTTT

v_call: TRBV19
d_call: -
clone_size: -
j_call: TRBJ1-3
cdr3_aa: CASSRGTDSGNTIYF
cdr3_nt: TGTGCCAGTAGTCGCGGGACGGACTCTGGAAACACCATATATTTT

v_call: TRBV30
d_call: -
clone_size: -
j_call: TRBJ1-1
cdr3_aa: CAWKIRDRSNTEAFF
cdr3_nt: TGTGCCTGGAAGATAAGGGATCGATCGAACACTGAAGCTTTCTTT

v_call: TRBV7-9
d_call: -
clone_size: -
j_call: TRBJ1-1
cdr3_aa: CASSLVGQLTEAFF
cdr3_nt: TGTGCCAGCAGCTTAGTCGGACAGCTCACTGAAGCTTTCTTT

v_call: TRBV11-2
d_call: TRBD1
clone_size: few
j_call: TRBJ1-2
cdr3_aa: CASSNVTGLHGYTF
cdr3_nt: TGTGCCAGCAGCAATGTGACAGGGTTGCATGGCTACACCTTC

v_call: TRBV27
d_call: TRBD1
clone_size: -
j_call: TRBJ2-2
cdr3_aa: CASSLTTGVTTGELFF
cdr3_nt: TGTGCCAGCAGTTTAACGACAGGGGTTACCACCGGGGAGCTGTTTTTT

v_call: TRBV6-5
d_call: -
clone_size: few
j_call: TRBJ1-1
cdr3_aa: CASSSYGVGNTEAFF
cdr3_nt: TGTGCCAGCAGTTCCTACGGGGTGGGGAACACTGAAGCTTTCTTT

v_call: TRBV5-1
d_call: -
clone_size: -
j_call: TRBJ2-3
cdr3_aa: CASSLGTGVSTDTQYF
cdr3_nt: TGCGCCAGCAGCTTAGGCACCGGGGTTAGCACAGATACGCAGTATTTT

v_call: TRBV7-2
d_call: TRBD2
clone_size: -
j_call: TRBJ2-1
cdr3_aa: CASSLGSGGYNEQFF
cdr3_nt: TGTGCCAGCAGCTTAGGTAGCGGGGGGTACAATGAGCAGTTCTTC

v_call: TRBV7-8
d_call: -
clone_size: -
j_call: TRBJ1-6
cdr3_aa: CASRPNSVGSPLHF
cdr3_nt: TGTGCCAGCCGTCCAAACAGCGTTGGATCACCCCTCCACTTT

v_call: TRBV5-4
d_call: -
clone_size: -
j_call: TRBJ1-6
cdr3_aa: CASSQDRSSYNSPLHF
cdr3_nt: TGTGCCAGCAGCCAGGACCGGAGCTCCTATAATTCACCCCTCCACTTT

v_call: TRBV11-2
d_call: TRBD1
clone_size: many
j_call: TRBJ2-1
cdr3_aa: CASSVLTGNGEQFF
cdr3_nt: TGTGCCAGCAGCGTATTGACAGGGAACGGTGAGCAGTTCTTC

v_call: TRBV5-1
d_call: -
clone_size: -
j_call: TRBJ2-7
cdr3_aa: CASSSDPTYEQYF
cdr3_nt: TGCGCCAGCAGCTCCGATCCGACCTACGAGCAGTACTTC

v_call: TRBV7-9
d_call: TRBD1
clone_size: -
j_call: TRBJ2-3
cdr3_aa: CASSYDLQGADTQYF
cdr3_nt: TGTGCCAGCAGTTACGACTTACAGGGGGCAGATACGCAGTATTTT

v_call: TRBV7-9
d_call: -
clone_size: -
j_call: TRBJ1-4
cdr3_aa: CASSGRGNEKLFF
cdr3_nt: TGTGCCAGCAGCGGGAGGGGGAATGAAAAACTGTTTTTT

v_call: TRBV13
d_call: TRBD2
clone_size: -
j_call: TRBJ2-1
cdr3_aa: CASSSAPFLAEAEYEQFF
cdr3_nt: TGTGCCAGCAGCTCAGCCCCGTTCCTAGCGGAAGCCGAGTATGAGCAGTTCTTC

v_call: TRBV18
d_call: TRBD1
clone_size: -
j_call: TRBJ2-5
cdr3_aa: CASSARQGARETQYF
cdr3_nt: TGTGCCAGCTCAGCAAGACAGGGGGCCAGGGAGACCCAGTACTTC

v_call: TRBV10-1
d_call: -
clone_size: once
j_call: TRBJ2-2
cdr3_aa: CASSRQSTGELFF
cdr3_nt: TGCGCCAGCAGTAGACAGTCCACCGGGGAGCTGTTTTTT

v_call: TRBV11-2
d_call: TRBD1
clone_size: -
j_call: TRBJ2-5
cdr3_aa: CASSRGGDRTSRETQYF
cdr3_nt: TGTGCCAGCAGCAGAGGCGGGGACAGGACTTCGAGGGAGACCCAGTACTTC

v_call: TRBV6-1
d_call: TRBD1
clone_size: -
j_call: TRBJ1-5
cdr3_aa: CASNDRGGNQPQHF
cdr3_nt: TGTGCCAGCAATGACAGGGGGGGCAATCAGCCCCAGCATTTT

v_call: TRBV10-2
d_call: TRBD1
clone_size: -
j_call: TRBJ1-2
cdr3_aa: CASRDSANYGYTF
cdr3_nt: TGCGCCAGCCGGGACAGTGCTAACTATGGCTACACCTTC

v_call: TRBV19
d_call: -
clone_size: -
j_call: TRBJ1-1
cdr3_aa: CASSIGRETEAFF
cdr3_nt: TGTGCCAGTAGTATAGGAAGGGAGACTGAAGCTTTCTTT

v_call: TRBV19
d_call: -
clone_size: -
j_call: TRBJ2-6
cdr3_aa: CASSSFRGDGANVLTF
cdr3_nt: TGTGCCAGTAGTTCCTTCAGGGGGGATGGGGCCAACGTCCTGACTTTC

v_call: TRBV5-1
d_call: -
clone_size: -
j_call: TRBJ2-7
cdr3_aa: CASSEGTYYEQYF
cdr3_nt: TGCGCCAGCAGCGAGGGGACATACTACGAGCAGTACTTC

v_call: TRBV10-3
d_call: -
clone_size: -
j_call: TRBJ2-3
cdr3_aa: CAIRRNTGSTDTQYF
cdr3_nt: TGTGCCATCAGGAGAAACACGGGAAGCACAGATACGCAGTATTTT

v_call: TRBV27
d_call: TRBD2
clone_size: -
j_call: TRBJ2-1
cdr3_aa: CASSKSRLAGGDEQFF
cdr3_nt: TGTGCCAGCAGCAAATCACGACTAGCGGGGGGGGATGAGCAGTTCTTC

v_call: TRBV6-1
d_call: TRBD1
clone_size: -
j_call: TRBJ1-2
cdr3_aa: CASTRDRGGDYGYTF
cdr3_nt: TGTGCCAGCACCAGGGACAGAGGGGGGGACTATGGCTACACCTTC

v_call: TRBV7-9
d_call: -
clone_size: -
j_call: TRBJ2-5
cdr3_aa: CASSSEGGWWKETQYF
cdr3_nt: TGTGCCAGCAGCTCGGAGGGGGGGTGGTGGAAAGAGACCCAGTACTTC

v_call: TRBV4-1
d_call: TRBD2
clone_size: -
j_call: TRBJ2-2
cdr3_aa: CASSQEWGGNGELFF
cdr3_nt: TGCGCCAGCAGCCAAGAGTGGGGGGGGAACGGGGAGCTGTTTTTT

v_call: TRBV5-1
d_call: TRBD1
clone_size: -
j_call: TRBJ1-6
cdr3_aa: CASSDFPGQGSSPLHF
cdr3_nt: TGCGCCAGCAGCGACTTCCCGGGACAGGGGTCTTCACCCCTCCACTTT

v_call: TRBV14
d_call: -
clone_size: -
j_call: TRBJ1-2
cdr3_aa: CASSQGGAGRNYGYTF
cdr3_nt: TGTGCCAGCAGCCAAGGAGGAGCGGGGAGAAACTATGGCTACACCTTC

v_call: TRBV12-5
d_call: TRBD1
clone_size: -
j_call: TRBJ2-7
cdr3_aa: CASGLGAGGAFEQYF
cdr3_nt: TGTGCTAGTGGTTTGGGGGCAGGGGGCGCGTTCGAGCAGTACTTC

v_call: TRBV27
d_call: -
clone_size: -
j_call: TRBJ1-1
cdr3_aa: CASFPFSNMNTEAFF
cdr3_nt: TGTGCCAGCTTCCCCTTTTCGAACATGAACACTGAAGCTTTCTTT

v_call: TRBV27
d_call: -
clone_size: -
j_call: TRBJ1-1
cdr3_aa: CASSRHSGEAFF
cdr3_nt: TGTGCCAGCAGTCGGCACTCTGGCGAAGCTTTCTTT

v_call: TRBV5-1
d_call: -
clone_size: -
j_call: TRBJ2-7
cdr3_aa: CASGPGGSQAYEQYF
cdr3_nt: TGCGCCAGCGGCCCTGGAGGGTCGCAAGCCTACGAGCAGTACTTC

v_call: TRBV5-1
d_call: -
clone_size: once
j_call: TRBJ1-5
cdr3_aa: CASSLTGGLDQPQHF
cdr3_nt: TGCGCCAGCAGCTTAACTGGGGGTTTGGATCAGCCCCAGCATTTT

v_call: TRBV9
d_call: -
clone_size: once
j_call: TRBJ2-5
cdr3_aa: CASSPWGAWGETQYF
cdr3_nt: TGTGCCAGCAGCCCTTGGGGGGCCTGGGGAGAGACCCAGTACTTC

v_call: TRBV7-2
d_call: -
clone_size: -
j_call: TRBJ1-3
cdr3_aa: CASSLLAGAGNTIYF
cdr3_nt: TGTGCCAGCAGCTTACTGGCAGGGGCAGGAAACACCATATATTTT

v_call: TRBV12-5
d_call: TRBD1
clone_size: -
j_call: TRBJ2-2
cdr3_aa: CASGLTGRGTGELFF
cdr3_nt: TGTGCTAGTGGTCTGACAGGGCGCGGCACCGGGGAGCTGTTTTTT

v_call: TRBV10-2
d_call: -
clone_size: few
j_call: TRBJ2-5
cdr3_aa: CASSETNLAAGETQYF
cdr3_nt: TGCGCCAGCAGTGAAACCAATCTAGCAGCAGGGGAGACCCAGTACTTC

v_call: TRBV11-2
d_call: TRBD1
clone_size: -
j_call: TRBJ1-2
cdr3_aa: CASSLDRGDYGYTF
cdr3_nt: TGTGCCAGCAGCTTGGACAGGGGAGACTATGGCTACACCTTC

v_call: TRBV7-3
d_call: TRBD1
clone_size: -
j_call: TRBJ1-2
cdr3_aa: CASSPQDRGYGYTF
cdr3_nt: TGTGCCAGCAGCCCGCAGGACAGGGGCTATGGCTACACCTTC

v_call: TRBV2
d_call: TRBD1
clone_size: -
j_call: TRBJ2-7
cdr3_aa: CASSWDRGYEQYF
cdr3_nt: TGTGCCAGCAGTTGGGACAGGGGCTACGAGCAGTACTTC

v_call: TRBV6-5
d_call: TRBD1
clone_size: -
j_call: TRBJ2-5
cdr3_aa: CASTTGSETQYF
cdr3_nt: TGTGCCAGCACGACAGGGTCAGAGACCCAGTACTTC

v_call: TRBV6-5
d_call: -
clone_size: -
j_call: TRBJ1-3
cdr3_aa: CASSYSRGASGNTIYF
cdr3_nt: TGTGCCAGCAGTTACTCGCGGGGGGCCTCTGGAAACACCATATATTTT

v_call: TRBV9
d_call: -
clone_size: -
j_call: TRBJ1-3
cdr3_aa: CASSVTGISGNTIYF
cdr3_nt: TGTGCCAGCAGCGTAACAGGCATCTCTGGAAACACCATATATTTT

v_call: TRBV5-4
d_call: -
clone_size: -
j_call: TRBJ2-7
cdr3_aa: CASSLRGAEQYF
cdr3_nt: TGTGCCAGCAGCTTACGGGGCGCCGAGCAGTACTTC